The 18 T cell receptor beta chains below were found in one sample sequenced in a study of OX40 agonist ivuxolimab in advanced cancers. Measured with immunoSEQ multiplex PCR; TCRdb has only the in-frame clones, and not every one. The sample carries about 84,000 clones, over 85% recorded once. Sequencing used CD4+ or CD8+ T cells sorted from blood, obtained in a trial of the OX40 agonist ivuxolimab. The origin of the receptors is an adult with an advanced solid tumor such as melanoma, head and neck, liver or kidney cancer.

The chain links TRBV29-1 to TRBJ1-5, with a weak D call TRBD1 (6 bases). Trimming pared 4 bases from V and 4 bases from J, leaving 11 bases between. Germline V gives CDR1 SQVTM, CDR2 ANQGSEA. The length of the CDR3 is 13 residues. This CDR3 reads CSVVWGLNQPQHF. The CDR3 nucleotides are TGCAGCGTTGTGTGGGGGCTAAATCAGCCCCAGCATTTT.

The chain combines TRBV6-1 with TRBJ2-2, with 9 bases aligning to TRBD2. The V gene's germline CDR1 is MNHNS and CDR2 SASEGT. Trimming removed 3 bases from V and 5 bases from J; junction bases left unmatched: 4. This CDR3 region has 15 residues. The CDR3 sequence is CASSDIAGVTGELFF. The CDR3 DNA reads TGTGCCAGCAGTGATATAGCGGGAGTAACCGGGGAGCTGTTTTTT.

The genes are TRBV28 and TRBJ2-5; 9 bases agree with TRBD1. After removal of 5 bases from V and 7 bases from J, the junction contained 8 bases not matched to a gene. Germline V gives CDR1 MDHEN, CDR2 SYDVKM. The CDR3 extends over 14 amino acids. The CDR3 loop is CASSPGTGYGTQYF. The CDR3, as DNA: TGTGCCAGCAGTCCCGGGACAGGGTATGGGACCCAGTACTTC.

The chain uses TRBV19 and TRBJ2-2; possible D gene TRBD2, 5 bases. This CDR3 has 14 residues. Germline V gives CDR1 LNHDA, CDR2 SQIVND (reference sequence). The V end lost 8 bases, the J end lost 7 bases, and 17 bases lay between the germline ends. The CDR3 reads CASARIGENGELFF. CDR3 DNA sequence: TGTGCCAGTGCCCGTATCGGGGAGAACGGGGAGCTGTTTTTT.

This CDR3 is CASSVGTEGNIQYF. The CDR3 DNA reads as TGTGCCAGCAGCGTCGGGACAGAGGGAAACATTCAGTACTTC. V is TRBV9 and J is TRBJ2-4, with 7 nucleotides matching TRBD1. The CDR3 runs 14 residues. Trimming took 2 bases from V and 6 from J; bases not matched to a gene: 5. CDR1 is SGDLS and CDR2 is YYNGEE in the germline V gene.

This clone turned up a few times. The V call is TRBV27, the J call TRBJ2-7; D may be TRBD1 or TRBD2 (6 bases each). The ends were cut back, 3 bases at V and 6 bases at J, with 15 bases in the middle. This CDR3 has 14 residues. Germline CDR1 is MNHEY and CDR2 is SMNVEV (reference sequence). CDR3 in amino acids: CASSFTPGGREQYF. CDR3 coding DNA: TGTGCCAGCAGTTTCACTCCCGGGGGCCGCGAGCAGTACTTC.

The rearrangement links TRBV7-2 to TRBJ2-1; a possible D gene is TRBD1 (7 bases). The length of the CDR3 is 15 residues. Trimming shortened V by 0 bases and J by 4 bases, and 10 bases separated the two germline ends. CDR1 SGHTA and CDR2 FQGNSA come from the germline V gene. CDR3 DNA sequence: TGTGCCAGCAGCTTAGCCCAGGGGGGATACAATGAGCAGTTCTTC. It yields the protein CASSLAQGGYNEQFF.

The gene calls are TRBV11-3 and TRBJ2-1; 9 bases are shared with TRBD2. The junction had 7 bases not matched to a gene; V was cut back by 5 bases and J by 8 bases. There are 14 residues in the CDR3. CDR1 is SGHNT, CDR2 YENEEA, per germline. CDR3 loop: CASSQNSGSDEQFF. CDR3 DNA sequence: TGTGCCAGCAGCCAGAATAGCGGGAGCGATGAGCAGTTCTTC.

The chain uses TRBV6-1 and TRBJ1-2; D is unclear. Looked up from germline, CDR1 is MNHNS and CDR2 is SASEGT. Trimming pared 1 base from V and 0 bases from J, leaving 12 bases between. The CDR3 loop spans 16 amino acids. The CDR3: CASSEEVGRANYGYTF. CDR3 nucleotide sequence: TGTGCCAGCAGTGAAGAAGTAGGCCGCGCTAACTATGGCTACACCTTC.

The V call is TRBV18, the J call TRBJ1-2; D unclear. The CDR3 loop spans 14 amino acids. Germline V gene data show CDR1 as KGHSH and CDR2 as LQKENI. Trimming pared 2 bases from V and 4 bases from J, leaving 11 bases between. The CDR3 protein is CASSPRENRYGYTF. Written as DNA, the CDR3 is TGTGCCAGCTCACCAAGGGAGAATCGCTATGGCTACACCTTC.

The genes are TRBV4-1 and TRBJ1-3; D may be TRBD1 (5 bases). The V gene's germline CDR1 is MGHRA and CDR2 YSYEKL. Trimming stripped 2 bases from V and 0 bases from J, with 8 bases between. This CDR3 contains 15 residues. The CDR3 loop is CASSQMGLSGNTIYF. In DNA form, the CDR3 reads TGCGCCAGCAGCCAAATGGGGCTCTCTGGAAACACCATATATTTT.

The genes are TRBV14 and TRBJ2-7; the match to TRBD1 covers 7 bases. The CDR3 spans 16 residues. In germline, CDR1 is SGHDN, CDR2 FVKESK. V lost 3 bases and J lost 5; bases outside the gene matches: 13. The CDR3 region has the DNA TGTGCCAGCAGCCAGGAAAACAGGGGAGTGCTAGACGAGCAGTACTTC. It specifies CASSQENRGVLDEQYF. Drawing the rest from reference TRBV14 and TRBJ2-7, the complete variable domain is EAGVTQFPSHSVIEKGQTVTLRCDPISGHDNLYWYRRVMGKEIKFLLHFVKESKQDESGMPNNRFLAERTGGTYSTLKVQPAELEDSGVYFCASSQENRGVLDEQYFGPGTRLTVT.

The chain carries TRBV6-1 and TRBJ2-2; D not resolved. This CDR3 has 14 residues. From germline, CDR1 is MNHNS and CDR2 SASEGT. Trimming cost V 5 bases and J 0 bases, with 7 bases left between them. For the CDR3, the DNA is TGTGCCAGCAGTCGGCGGACGAACACCGGGGAGCTGTTTTTT. This encodes CASSRRTNTGELFF.

The count of this clone is one. The chain uses TRBV19 and TRBJ1-1; D gene uncertain. The ends were cut back, 5 bases at V and 1 base at J, with 8 bases in the middle. The V gene's germline CDR1 is LNHDA and CDR2 SQIVND (reference sequence). CDR3 size: 13 residues. The CDR3 protein is CASSQVRNTEAFF. CDR3 nucleotides: TGTGCCAGTAGTCAGGTTCGGAACACTGAAGCTTTCTTT.

V and J are TRBV2 and TRBJ2-7; D not certain. V lost 6 bases and J 4 bases, leaving 10 bases between the germline ends. Germline assignment: CDR1 SNHLY and CDR2 FYNNEI. There are 12 residues in the CDR3. The DNA of the CDR3 is TGTGCCAGCAGGGGGTCTTTGTACGAGCAGTACTTC. It specifies CASRGSLYEQYF.

The chain carries TRBV7-2 and TRBJ2-5; 10 nucleotides line up with TRBD2. J gave up 2 bases and V 3 bases, and 9 bases lay outside the gene matches. Germline V gene lookup returns CDR1 SGHTA and CDR2 FQGNSA. This CDR3 has 17 amino acids. The CDR3 loop is CASSFQASGGPQETQYF. As DNA, the CDR3 is TGTGCCAGCAGCTTTCAAGCTAGCGGGGGACCACAAGAGACCCAGTACTTC.

The CDR3: CASSQDRGPYNEQFF. The CDR3 region has the DNA TGTGCCAGCAGCCAGGACAGGGGGCCCTACAATGAGCAGTTCTTC. This rearrangement joins TRBV7-3 to TRBJ2-1, with 11 bases lining up with TRBD1. Germline V CDR1 and CDR2: SGHTA, FQGTGA. V lost 5 bases to trimming and J lost 2 bases; unmatched junction nucleotides: 2. CDR3 length: 15 residues.

The chain couples TRBV6-1 to TRBJ2-7, with 11 positions matching TRBD2. The CDR3 loop spans 16 amino acids. CDR1 and CDR2 (germline): MNHNS, SASEGT. V gave up 0 bases and J gave up 2 bases; unmatched junction bases: 3. The CDR3 coding sequence is TGTGCCAGCAGTGAAGCGCCTAGCGGGGGGCCCTACGAGCAGTACTTC. Encoded protein: CASSEAPSGGPYEQYF.